The sequence of this TCR beta chain was determined in a study of blood T cell repertoires in COVID-19. Turning to the study itself: Some COVID-19 samples were acute and others convalescent; all came from the United States, Italy and Spain.

The age range of participants was 18 to 89 years, with residence in about two dozen US areas. Cohort 3 recovered donors had two negative PCRs, clearance, or symptom resolution. The CDR3 is 15 amino acids. Germline-derived CDR1 and CDR2 are ENHRY and SYGVKD. Trimming cost V 6 bases and J 5 bases; bases outside gene matches: 9. Measured with immunoSEQ multiplex PCR; TCRdb has only the in-frame clones, and not every one. The data hold some 250,000 clones, with 75% to 90% observed a single time. The sequence was collected from a woman between 45 and 60 years old who had recovered from COVID-19. Material: PBMCs or T cells enriched from blood (not recorded which). This rearrangement joins TRBV10-3 to TRBJ1-5; TRBD1 matches at 8 bases. CDR3 region: CAIRSDRGGYQPQHF. The CDR3 DNA is TGTGCCATCAGATCAGACAGGGGAGGGTATCAGCCCCAGCATTTT.